One sample yielded the 17 T cell receptor beta chains listed below, sequenced in a study of T-cell memory formation after mild COVID-19. TCRdb independently ran MiXCR on the 5' RACE reads; one entry per CDR3 protein. The data hold 45,000 to 55,000 distinct CDR3 sequences, with around 7.3% observed a single time. The sample consisted of PBMCs or a T cell subset sorted from them (not recorded which). These receptors all stem from a young man who had mild COVID-19 (a few samples of this study predate the infection). Cell type and time point are not known.

This clonotype has a handful of counts. The chain recombines TRBV9 with TRBJ2-3; 8 bases are shared with TRBD2. With 2 bases clipped from V and 6 bases from J, the junction kept 2 bases outside the gene matches. CDR1 and CDR2 from the germline V gene are SGDLS and YYNGEE. The CDR3 is 13 residues long. The CDR3 is CASSVGGGDTQYF. The DNA for the CDR3 is TGTGCCAGCAGCGTGGGCGGGGGGGATACGCAGTATTTT.

The chain is built from TRBV20-1 and TRBJ2-1, with D perhaps given as TRBD1 or TRBD2 (5 bases each). This CDR3 contains 12 residues. Germline CDR1 is DFQATT and CDR2 is SNEGSKA (reference sequence). The CDR3 nucleotides read TGCAGCCCAGCCCCCCTGGGGGATGAGCAGTTCTTC. Encoded protein: CSPAPLGDEQFF.

This clonotype was seen a few times. V usage is TRBV5-1 and J usage is TRBJ2-5; 7 bases align to TRBD1. V shed 4 bases, J shed 1 base, and the junction held 4 bases outside the gene matches. The length of the CDR3 is 14 residues. CDR1 and CDR2 from the germline V gene are SGHRS and YFSETQ. The CDR3 DNA follows: TGCGCCAGCAGCCCAGGGACAGTCCAAGAGACCCAGTACTTC. As protein: CASSPGTVQETQYF. The complete variable domain, with remaining parts taken from reference TRBV5-1 and TRBJ2-5, reads KAGVTQTPRYLIKTRGQQVTLSCSPISGHRSVSWYQQTPGQGLQFLFEYFSETQRNKGNFPGRFSGRQFSNSRSEMNVSTLELGDSALYLCASSPGTVQETQYFGPGTRLLVL.

This clonotype was seen only a few times. The chain combines TRBV6-6 with TRBJ1-5; D not resolved. CDR1 MNHNY and CDR2 SVGAGI come from the germline V gene (reference sequence). The V end was cut by 10 bases, the J end by 2 bases, with 12 bases between. This CDR3 comprises 13 residues. The CDR3 DNA sequence: TGTGCCATCGGGCCATCTGGCAATCAGCCCCAGCATTTT. Translation: CAIGPSGNQPQHF.

This clonotype came up a few times. The genes are TRBV10-3 and TRBJ2-7; D gene ambiguous. Germline-derived CDR1 and CDR2 are ENHRY and SYGVKD. The CDR3 covers 13 residues. With 4 bases removed from V and 9 bases from J, the gap between germline ends came to 16 bases. The CDR3 loop reads CAISAVPSIGQYF. Written as DNA, the CDR3 is TGTGCCATCAGTGCTGTCCCTTCAATCGGGCAGTACTTC.

The CDR3, as DNA: TGTGCCACCAGTGAAAACACAGGGGCTGGGGCCAACGTCCTGACTTTC. Protein sequence: CATSENTGAGANVLTF. V gene TRBV24-1 combines with J gene TRBJ2-6, with 7 bases lining up with TRBD1. From germline, CDR1 is KGHDR and CDR2 SFDVKD. The length of the CDR3 is 16 residues. The junction had 4 bases not matched to a gene; V was cut back by 4 bases and J by 2 bases.

The rearrangement joins TRBV6-5 to TRBJ2-7, with D perhaps TRBD1 or TRBD2 (5 bases each). The CDR3 has 14 residues. V was clipped by 0 bases and J by 3 bases, with 9 bases between them. Germline V lookup: CDR1 MNHEY, CDR2 SVGAGI. The CDR3: CASSYSGGDYEQYF. In DNA form, the CDR3 reads TGTGCCAGCAGTTACTCTGGGGGAGACTACGAGCAGTACTTC.

The chain employs TRBV29-1 and TRBJ2-1, with TRBD2 matching 12 bases. The CDR3 is 16 residues long. Germline CDR1 reads SQVTM; CDR2 reads ANQGSEA. Trimming removed 5 bases from V and 3 bases from J; junction bases left unmatched: 8. The CDR3 spells CSVLSTSGGNYNEQFF. For the CDR3, the DNA is TGCAGCGTTCTATCAACTAGCGGGGGGAACTACAATGAGCAGTTCTTC.

This clonotype has at least ten counts. This sequence joins TRBV6-6 and TRBJ2-5; D may be TRBD2 (6 bases). Germline V gene sequence: CDR1 MNHNY, CDR2 SVGAGI (reference sequence). This CDR3 has 15 residues. V was clipped by 4 bases and J by 4 bases, with 16 bases between them. The CDR3 is CASSFAAGSGETQYF. CDR3 DNA: TGTGCCAGCAGTTTCGCGGCGGGGAGCGGAGAGACCCAGTACTTC.

This clonotype was recorded many times. J is TRBJ2-7 and V is TRBV7-2; TRBD1 matches at 9 bases. Germline V gives CDR1 SGHTA, CDR2 FQGNSA. V trimming: 1 base; J trimming: 11 bases; junction bases outside the gene matches: 21. This CDR3 is 18 amino acids long. Written as DNA, the CDR3 is TGTGCCAGCAGCTTAGTAGGCTTCCCAGGGACAGGGAGCTTGGTTGAGTACTTC. It yields the protein CASSLVGFPGTGSLVEYF.

This clonotype has more than one count but fewer than ten. The V and J genes are TRBV7-2 and TRBJ2-3, with a weak D call TRBD2 (6 bases). Germline loops: CDR1 SGHTA, CDR2 FQGNSA. The CDR3 has 13 amino acids. V dropped 3 bases and J dropped 4 bases, with 8 bases sitting between them. The CDR3 sequence: CASSFSGADTQYF. The CDR3 DNA follows: TGTGCCAGCAGCTTTTCGGGGGCAGATACGCAGTATTTT. The full variable domain, completed using reference TRBV7-2 and TRBJ2-3, is GAGVSQSPSNKVTEKGKDVELRCDPISGHTALYWYRQSLGQGLEFLIYFQGNSAPDKSGLPSDRFSAERTGGSVSTLTIQRTQQEDSAVYLCASSFSGADTQYFGPGTRLTVL.

Only a few counts were recorded for this clonotype. V gene TRBV7-2 combines with J gene TRBJ1-1; D remains unclear. Trimming shortened V by 4 bases and J by 10 bases, and 7 bases separated the two germline ends. The CDR3 extends over 10 amino acids. The germline V gene has CDR1 SGHTA and CDR2 FQGNSA. CDR3 protein: CASSSDGAFF. The CDR3 DNA sequence: TGTGCCAGCAGCTCCGACGGAGCTTTCTTT.

This clonotype was picked up a small number of times. The CDR3 protein is CASRLTRLYNSPLHF. The DNA for the CDR3 is TGTGCCAGCAGGCTGACACGGCTGTATAATTCACCCCTCCACTTT. The chain has TRBV6-5 and TRBJ1-6, with D hard to call. Germline CDR1 is MNHEY and CDR2 is SVGAGI. V was clipped by 6 bases and J by 4 bases, with 13 bases between them. The CDR3 spans 15 residues.

Only a few counts were recorded for this clonotype. The rearrangement uses TRBV12-3 or TRBV12-4 and TRBJ1-6, with 10 bases fitting TRBD1. The CDR3 covers 15 residues. V lost 5 bases to trimming and J lost 7 bases; unmatched junction nucleotides: 5. The CDR3 region is CASSARQGANSPLHF. In DNA, the CDR3 is TGTGCCAGCAGTGCCCGACAGGGGGCCAATTCACCCCTCCACTTT.

The rearrangement joins TRBV7-9 to TRBJ2-7; D is uncertain. CDR1 is SEHNR, CDR2 FQNEAQ, per germline (reference sequence). The CDR3 runs 13 residues. Trimming stripped 1 base from V and 2 bases from J, with 6 bases between. Here the CDR3 reads CASSLVYPYEQYF. CDR3 bases: TGTGCCAGCAGCTTAGTTTATCCCTACGAGCAGTACTTC.

This clonotype was found a few times. V usage is TRBV7-2 and J usage is TRBJ2-7, with 8 bases fitting TRBD1. The germline V gene has CDR1 SGHTA and CDR2 FQGNSA. The CDR3 loop spans 14 amino acids. V lost 2 bases, J lost 6 bases, and 6 bases stayed unmatched. CDR3 in amino acids: CASSLYDRGTEQYF. The CDR3 DNA reads as TGTGCCAGCAGCTTATACGACAGGGGAACCGAGCAGTACTTC.

This clonotype was observed at least ten times. The chain links TRBV20-1 to TRBJ2-1; a weak D match, TRBD2 (6 bases). V dropped 6 bases and J dropped 4 bases, with 19 bases sitting between them. Germline loops: CDR1 DFQATT, CDR2 SNEGSKA (reference sequence). CDR3 size: 15 residues. CDR3 DNA: TGCAGTGCCCCAAGTGCGGGGATTGGGTACAATGAGCAGTTCTTC. Its translation: CSAPSAGIGYNEQFF.